Below are 20 T cell receptor beta chains sequenced from a single sample in a study of blood T cell repertoires in COVID-19 (dated by TCRdb to about 2020). Library creation used the immunoSEQ multiplex PCR assay. Drawn from immuneACCESS, this table holds only the in-frame rearrangements with V and J called that TCRdb kept. Clones are partly lost; checked studies trace under half to an unresolved V gene and leave the rest unexplained. Recorded for this sample are tens of thousands of clones; about 85% of them occurred a single time. The ten biggest clones cover around 3.7% of the sample. Input material: peripheral blood. Source of these receptors: a woman aged 45-65 years with COVID-19, enrolled during active disease.

The CDR3 bases are TGTGCCAGCAGCCTTGGGACAGGACCTAATCAGCCCCAGCATTTT. As protein: CASSLGTGPNQPQHF. The chain links TRBV28 to TRBJ1-5, with TRBD1 identical over 8 bases. The V segment lost 6 bases and the J segment 4 bases; nucleotides outside the gene matches: 8. Germline V gene sequence: CDR1 MDHEN, CDR2 SYDVKM. The CDR3 contains 15 residues.

The rearrangement uses TRBV11-3 and TRBJ2-3; TRBD1 might be the D (6 bases). The CDR3 contains 17 residues. Trimming left V 5 bases short and J 4 bases short, with 22 bases between. In germline, CDR1 is SGHNT, CDR2 YENEEA. CDR3 DNA: TGTGCCAGCAGCCGATCCGGGGCCCCAGGGGAGTCAGATACGCAGTATTTT. It translates to CASSRSGAPGESDTQYF.

The chain employs TRBV4-3 and TRBJ2-2, with 10 bases lining up with TRBD2. There are 17 residues in the CDR3. V dropped 4 bases and J dropped 7; count of bases not matched to a gene: 12. The germline CDR1 and CDR2 sequences are LGHNA and YSLEER. The CDR3 DNA reads as TGCGCCAGCAGCCTAGTAGGGACTAGCGTCTTGGTCGGGGAGCTGTTTTTT. This encodes CASSLVGTSVLVGELFF.

This clone came up once. The conserved final phenylalanine or tryptophan is absent from the CDR3, which likely points to a read error. The limits of the CDR3 on the DNA are not certain, so only TCRdb's listed CDR3 is given. The rearrangement joins TRBV11-2 to TRBJ2-7; the D call of TRBD1 is as the table states it, not checked on the DNA. The length of the CDR3 is 13 amino acids, counting both ends. CDR1 is SGHAT, CDR2 FQNNGV, per germline. CDR3 region: CASSLVPDRATII.

V is TRBV5-4 and J is TRBJ2-7; 8 bases are a match to TRBD2. V shed 0 bases, J shed 5 bases, and the junction held 4 bases outside the gene matches. Germline CDR1 reads SGHNT; CDR2 reads YYREEE (reference sequence). There are 14 residues in the CDR3. The CDR3 DNA sequence: TGTGCCAGCAGCTTGGTGGGCGGGAGGAACGAGCAGTACTTC. Encoded protein: CASSLVGGRNEQYF.

The chain uses TRBV24-1 and TRBJ2-1, with 9 bases matching TRBD1. After removal of 4 bases from V and 4 bases from J, the junction contained 7 bases not matched to a gene. Germline lookup yields CDR1 KGHDR and CDR2 SFDVKD. The CDR3 runs to 16 residues. The CDR3 nucleotides are TGTGCCACCAGTGACACCGACAGGGGGGCTTACAATGAGCAGTTCTTC. As protein: CATSDTDRGAYNEQFF.

This chain links TRBV12-3 or TRBV12-4 with TRBJ2-3; D unresolved. The ends were cut back, 2 bases at V and 3 bases at J, with 6 bases in the middle. CDR3 length: 13 amino acids. CDR3 region: CASSLTTTDTQYF. The CDR3 region has the DNA TGTGCCAGCAGTTTAACAACGACAGATACGCAGTATTTT.

The chain combines TRBV6-6 with TRBJ1-6; 7 bases line up with TRBD1. Germline trimming cut 5 bases from V and 5 bases from J; bases unmatched to any gene: 9. This CDR3 is built from 16 residues. Germline CDR1 MNHNY, CDR2 SVGAGI (reference sequence). Here the CDR3 reads CASSTNRGGNNSPLHF. CDR3 DNA sequence: TGTGCCAGCAGTACGAACAGGGGCGGCAATAATTCACCCCTCCACTTT.

V is TRBV7-6 and J is TRBJ1-1; D is undetermined. CDR3 size: 14 residues. Germline assignment: CDR1 SGHVS and CDR2 FNYEAQ. Trimming cost V 1 base and J 2 bases, with 8 bases left between them. CDR3 coding DNA: TGTGCCAGCAGCTTAGGAGGGTTAAACACTGAAGCTTTCTTT. Its protein product is CASSLGGLNTEAFF. The whole variable domain, filled in from reference TRBV7-6 and TRBJ1-1, reads GAGVSQSPRYKVTKRGQDVALRCDPISGHVSLYWYRQALGQGPEFLTYFNYEAQQDKSGLPNDRFSAERPEGSISTLTIQRTEQRDSAMYRCASSLGGLNTEAFFGQGTRLTVV.

The gene calls are TRBV24-1 and TRBJ2-3; tentative D call: TRBD2 (5 bases). Germline CDR1 reads KGHDR; CDR2 reads SFDVKD. Between the trimmed V and J ends, which lost 3 bases and 10 bases, there was a span of 13 bases. This CDR3 has 13 residues. CDR3 DNA: TGTGCCACCAGTGATACACTAGATCGGTCGCAGTATTTT. Translating gives CATSDTLDRSQYF.

V is TRBV7-9 and J is TRBJ1-2; D is unresolved. CDR3 length: 14 residues. Germline lookup yields CDR1 SEHNR and CDR2 FQNEAQ (reference sequence). Trimming took off 1 base at V and 0 bases at J, with 6 bases between the two ends. For the CDR3, the DNA is TGTGCCAGCAGCTTAGAATCGGCTAACTATGGCTACACCTTC. Its protein product is CASSLESANYGYTF.

V usage is TRBV30 and J usage is TRBJ1-5; D unclear. This CDR3 contains 14 residues. CDR1 is GTSNPN, CDR2 SVGIG, per germline (reference sequence). V lost 5 bases to trimming and J lost 5 bases, with 16 bases between them. The CDR3 region is CAWDKTRRDQPQHF. CDR3 sequence (DNA): TGTGCCTGGGATAAGACGAGGAGAGATCAGCCCCAGCATTTT. The entire variable domain, with the rest obtained from reference TRBV30 and TRBJ1-5, is as follows: SQTIHQWPATLVQPVGSPLSLECTVEGTSNPNLYWYRQAAGRGLQLLFYSVGIGQISSEVPQNLSASRPQDRQFILSSKKLLLSDSGFYLCAWDKTRRDQPQHFGDGTRLSIL.

This clone was detected a few times. The gene calls are TRBV24-1 and TRBJ2-7, with D unresolved. From germline, CDR1 is KGHDR and CDR2 SFDVKD. V dropped 4 bases and J dropped 5 bases, with 8 bases sitting between them. The CDR3 totals 12 residues. Here the CDR3 reads CATSDLVDEQYF. The CDR3 bases are TGTGCCACCAGTGACCTAGTGGACGAGCAGTACTTC.

The gene calls are TRBV28 and TRBJ2-3; D not certain. The germline gives CDR1 MDHEN, CDR2 SYDVKM. This CDR3 spans 12 amino acids. Trimming left V 6 bases short and J 2 bases short, with 6 bases between. CDR3 sequence: CASSQNTDTQYF. The CDR3, as DNA: TGTGCCAGCAGCCAGAACACAGATACGCAGTATTTT.

There are a few counts of this clone. The chain is built from TRBV6-4 and TRBJ1-1; 10 bases line up with TRBD1. Germline assignment: CDR1 MRHNA and CDR2 SNTAGT. The CDR3 covers 14 residues. After removal of 6 bases from V and 2 bases from J, the junction contained 3 bases not matched to a gene. CDR3 DNA sequence: TGTGCCAGCAGAGAGACAGGGGGCAACACTGAAGCTTTCTTT. Translating gives CASRETGGNTEAFF.

V gene TRBV4-1 combines with J gene TRBJ2-1; D uncertain. V was cut by 1 base and J by 12 bases, with 19 bases left in between. Per germline, CDR1 MGHRA and CDR2 YSYEKL. The CDR3 loop spans 15 amino acids. The CDR3 loop reads CASSQGELSLSGQFF. The CDR3 DNA is TGCGCCAGCAGCCAAGGCGAGCTTTCGTTGAGTGGGCAGTTCTTC.

This sequence joins TRBV12-3 or TRBV12-4 and TRBJ1-2, with 7 bases fitting TRBD1. This CDR3 contains 13 residues. V dropped 1 base and J dropped 8; count of bases not matched to a gene: 4. CDR3 sequence (DNA): TGTGCCAGCAGTTTAGGAGGGGGCAACGGCTACACCTTC. Protein: CASSLGGGNGYTF.

The chain recombines TRBV7-3 with TRBJ2-1; TRBD2 might be the D (6 bases). V dropped 4 bases and J dropped 8 bases, with 24 bases sitting between them. This CDR3 contains 17 residues. Germline loops: CDR1 SGHTA, CDR2 FQGTGA. CDR3 coding DNA: TGTGCCAGCAGCTACCGGACTAATCGGGTGCCTACATATGAGCAGTTCTTC. This translates into CASSYRTNRVPTYEQFF.

The chain couples TRBV2 to TRBJ1-4; D is unresolved. V was trimmed by 5 bases and J by 0 bases, leaving 16 bases between them. The CDR3 spans 17 residues. Germline CDR1 is SNHLY and CDR2 is FYNNEI. DNA of the CDR3: TGTGCCAGCAGTCGAGGCCCGGCATCTGCAACTAATGAAAAACTGTTTTTT. This sequence encodes CASSRGPASATNEKLFF.

J is TRBJ2-1 and V is TRBV27, with 13 nucleotides matching TRBD2. CDR1 is MNHEY and CDR2 is SMNVEV in the germline V gene (reference sequence). V shed 6 bases, J shed 9 bases, and the junction held 2 bases outside the gene matches. The CDR3 is 13 amino acids. In DNA form, the CDR3 reads TGTGCCAGCAGACTAGCGGGAGGGGGTGAGCAGTTCTTC. Translation gives CASRLAGGGEQFF.